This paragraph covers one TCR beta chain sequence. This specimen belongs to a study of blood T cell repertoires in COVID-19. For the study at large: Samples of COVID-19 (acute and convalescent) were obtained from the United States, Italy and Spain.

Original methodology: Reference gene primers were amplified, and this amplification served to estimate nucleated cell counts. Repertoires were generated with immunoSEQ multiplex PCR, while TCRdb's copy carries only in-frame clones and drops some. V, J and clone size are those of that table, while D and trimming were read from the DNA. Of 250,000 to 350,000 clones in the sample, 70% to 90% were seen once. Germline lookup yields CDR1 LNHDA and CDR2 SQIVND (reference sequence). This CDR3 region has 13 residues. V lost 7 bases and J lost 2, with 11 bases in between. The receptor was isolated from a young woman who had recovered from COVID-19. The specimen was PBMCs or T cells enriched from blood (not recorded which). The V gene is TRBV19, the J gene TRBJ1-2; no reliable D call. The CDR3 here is CASKEGRNYGYTF. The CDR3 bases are TGTGCCAGTAAGGAGGGTAGGAACTATGGCTACACCTTC.